This TCR beta chain stems from a study of beta chain features in type 1 diabetes. General study results and limits: For Type 1 diabetes patients, all four CD4+ subsets carried TCRB CDR3s that were moderately but significantly shorter. Researchers reported that naive, central memory and Treg TCRB repertoires appeared more similar in patients than in healthy donors. VDJ junctions from patients with type 1 diabetes contained fewer insertions and more deletions.

Expressed TCRB transcripts were sequenced, since all the RNA that had been isolated was reverse transcribed. TCRdb's table, derived via immunoSEQ multiplex PCR, lists solely in-frame clones and lacks some. This sample yields roughly 240,000 clones, of which 13% to 15% are seen a single time; roughly 0.028% belongs to the top ten. The CDR3 extends over 15 amino acids. V shed 4 bases, J shed 1 base, and the junction held 6 bases outside the gene matches. Germline CDR1 is SGHRS and CDR2 is YFSETQ. Details on this clone: Antigen specificity is unknown.

The rearrangement joins TRBV5-1 to TRBJ2-3; 7 bases line up with TRBD1. Input material: naive CD4+ T cells from blood. This receptor was identified in a woman aged 40 to 55 in good health. CDR3 DNA sequence: TGCGCCAGCAGCCCCCCCGGGACAGGCACAGATACGCAGTATTTT. This sequence encodes CASSPPGTGTDTQYF.